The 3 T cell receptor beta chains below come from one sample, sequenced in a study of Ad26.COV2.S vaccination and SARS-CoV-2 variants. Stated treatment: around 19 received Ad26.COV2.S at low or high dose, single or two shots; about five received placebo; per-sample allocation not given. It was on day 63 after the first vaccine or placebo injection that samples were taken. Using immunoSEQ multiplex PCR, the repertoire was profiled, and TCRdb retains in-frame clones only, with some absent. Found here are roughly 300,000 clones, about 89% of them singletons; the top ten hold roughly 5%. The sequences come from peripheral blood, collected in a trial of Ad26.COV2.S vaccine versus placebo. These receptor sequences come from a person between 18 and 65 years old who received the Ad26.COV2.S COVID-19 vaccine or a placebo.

The chain's CDR3 is CASSLGTGTGVLPGELFF. The CDR3 coding sequence is TGTGCCAGCAGCTTAGGAACCGGGACAGGGGTCCTCCCCGGGGAGCTGTTTTTT. The rearrangement uses TRBV7-9 and TRBJ2-2, with 10 bases that match TRBD1. Germline CDR1 is SEHNR and CDR2 is FQNEAQ (reference sequence). This CDR3 has 18 amino acids. After removal of 1 base from V and 6 bases from J, the junction contained 11 bases not matched to a gene.

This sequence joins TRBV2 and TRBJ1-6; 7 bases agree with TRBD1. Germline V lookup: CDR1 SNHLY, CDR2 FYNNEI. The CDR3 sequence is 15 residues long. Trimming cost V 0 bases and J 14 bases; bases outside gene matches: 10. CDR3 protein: CASSEAQEGGGSLHF. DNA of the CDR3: TGTGCCAGCAGTGAAGCGCAAGAAGGGGGCGGGTCCCTCCACTTT.

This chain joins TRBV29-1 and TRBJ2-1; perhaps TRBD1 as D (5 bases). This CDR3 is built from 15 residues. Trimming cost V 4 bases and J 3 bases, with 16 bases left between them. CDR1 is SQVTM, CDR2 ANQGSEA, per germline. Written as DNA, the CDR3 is TGCAGCGTTGTCACCAACCGACAGTACTACAATGAGCAGTTCTTC. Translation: CSVVTNRQYYNEQFF.